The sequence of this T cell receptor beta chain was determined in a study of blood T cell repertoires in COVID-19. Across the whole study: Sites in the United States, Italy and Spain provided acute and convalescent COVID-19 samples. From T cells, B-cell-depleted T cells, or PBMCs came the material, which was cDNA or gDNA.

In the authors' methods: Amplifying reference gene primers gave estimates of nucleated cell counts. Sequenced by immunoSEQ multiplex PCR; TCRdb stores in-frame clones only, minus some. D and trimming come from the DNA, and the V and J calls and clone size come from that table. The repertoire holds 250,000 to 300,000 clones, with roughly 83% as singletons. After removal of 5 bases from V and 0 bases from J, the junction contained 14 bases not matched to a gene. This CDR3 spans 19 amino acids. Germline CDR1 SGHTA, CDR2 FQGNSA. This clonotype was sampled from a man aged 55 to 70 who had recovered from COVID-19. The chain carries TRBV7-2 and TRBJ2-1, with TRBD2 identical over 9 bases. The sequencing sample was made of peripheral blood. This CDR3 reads CASSRRVTLAGDSYNEQFF. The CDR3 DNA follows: TGTGCCAGCAGCCGCCGCGTAACTTTAGCGGGGGACTCCTACAATGAGCAGTTCTTC.